Listed below are T cell receptor beta chains from one sample, sequenced in a study of cytotoxic CD8 clonotypes in ibrutinib-treated CLL. TCRdb's copy holds only in-frame clones and misses some; the assay was immunoSEQ multiplex PCR. Here the sample spans over 100,000 clones, more than 55% being singletons. The sequencing used PBMCs, collected after 24 months of ibrutinib treatment. The origin of the receptors is a human donor with chronic lymphocytic leukemia. Both conserved end residues are part of each CDR3. D genes are given only for firm matches. Some rows have no size entry. The others give once, few or many, or a class for an expanded clone.

TRBV18,-,TRBJ2-1,-,CASSLLGLGYNEQFF,TGTGCCAGCTCGCTGCTGGGTCTCGGTTACAATGAGCAGTTCTTC
TRBV7-3,-,TRBJ1-1,-,CASSLGNSNLEAFF,TGTGCCAGCAGCTTAGGGAACAGTAATCTTGAAGCTTTCTTT
TRBV29-1,TRBD1,TRBJ2-3,-,CSANPTGGVDTQYF,TGCAGCGCAAACCCGACAGGGGGCGTAGATACGCAGTATTTT
TRBV7-9,-,TRBJ2-7,-,CASGSGPSYEQYF,TGTGCCAGCGGTTCGGGACCTTCCTACGAGCAGTACTTC
TRBV7-2,TRBD1,TRBJ1-6,few,CASSLTGTGGGRGSPLHF,TGTGCCAGCAGCCTGACTGGGACAGGGGGCGGGAGGGGGTCACCCCTCCACTTT
TRBV19,-,TRBJ1-5,-,CASSIPSNQPQHF,TGCGCCAGTAGTATTCCTAGCAATCAGCCCCAGCATTTT
TRBV6-5,TRBD1,TRBJ1-2,-,CASSYRSTGWNFGYTF,TGTGCCAGCAGTTATAGATCGACAGGGTGGAACTTTGGCTACACCTTC
TRBV29-1,TRBD1,TRBJ2-2,-,CSVVLNRGNTGELFF,TGCAGCGTTGTGCTCAACAGGGGGAACACCGGGGAGCTGTTTTTT
TRBV15,-,TRBJ2-7,-,CATSRRGGGPYEQYF,TGTGCCACCAGCAGGCGGGGTGGGGGGCCCTACGAGCAGTACTTC
TRBV25-1,-,TRBJ2-7,-,CASSEAEHLSSYEQYF,TGTGCCAGCAGTGAAGCTGAGCACCTGAGCTCCTACGAGCAGTACTTC
TRBV30,TRBD2,TRBJ2-5,-,CAWSPLAEGTQYF,TGTGCCTGGAGCCCACTAGCGGAGGGGACCCAGTACTTC
TRBV2,TRBD1,TRBJ1-2,-,CASRRTGWGYTF,TGTGCCAGCAGAAGGACAGGTTGGGGCTACACCTTC
TRBV28,-,TRBJ2-2,few,CAGFSGRNTGELFF,TGTGCCGGGTTTTCGGGCCGTAACACCGGGGAGCTGTTTTTT
TRBV7-8,-,TRBJ1-1,few,CASSFRGQTEAFF,TGTGCCAGCAGCTTCAGGGGCCAAACTGAAGCTTTCTTT
TRBV30,-,TRBJ2-5,-,CAWSSRGGARETQYF,TGTGCCTGGAGCTCGCGAGGAGGAGCGCGGGAGACCCAGTACTTC
TRBV25-1,-,TRBJ1-5,few,CASSVRASYRNQPQHF,TGTGCCAGCAGTGTCCGGGCGTCTTACAGGAATCAGCCCCAGCATTTT